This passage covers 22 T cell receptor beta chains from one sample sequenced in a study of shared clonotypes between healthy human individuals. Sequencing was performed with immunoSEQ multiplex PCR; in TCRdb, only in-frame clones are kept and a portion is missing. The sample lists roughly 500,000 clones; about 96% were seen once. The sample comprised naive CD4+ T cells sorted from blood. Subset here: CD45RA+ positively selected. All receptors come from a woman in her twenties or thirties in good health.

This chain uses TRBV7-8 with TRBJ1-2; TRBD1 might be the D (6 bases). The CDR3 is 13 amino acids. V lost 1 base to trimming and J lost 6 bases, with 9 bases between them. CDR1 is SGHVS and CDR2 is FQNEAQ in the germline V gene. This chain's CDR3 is CASSLGRGHGYTF. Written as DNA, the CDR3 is TGTGCCAGCAGCTTAGGACGGGGGCATGGCTACACCTTC.

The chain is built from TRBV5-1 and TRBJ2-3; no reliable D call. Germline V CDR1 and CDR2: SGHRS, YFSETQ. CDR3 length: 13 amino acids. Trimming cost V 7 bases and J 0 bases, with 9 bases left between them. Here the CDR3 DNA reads TGCGCCAGCCGTGGTGGGAGCACAGATACGCAGTATTTT. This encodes CASRGGSTDTQYF. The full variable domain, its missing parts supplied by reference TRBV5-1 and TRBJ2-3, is KAGVTQTPRYLIKTRGQQVTLSCSPISGHRSVSWYQQTPGQGLQFLFEYFSETQRNKGNFPGRFSGRQFSNSRSEMNVSTLELGDSALYLCASRGGSTDTQYFGPGTRLTVL.

CDR3 sequence reads: CASSLRASGKTDTQYF. For the CDR3, the DNA is TGTGCCAGCAGTTTGCGGGCTAGCGGGAAAACAGATACGCAGTATTTT. V and J are TRBV7-9 and TRBJ2-3; 9 nucleotides align to TRBD2. The CDR3 is made up of 16 amino acids. Germline V gene data show CDR1 as SEHNR and CDR2 as FQNEAQ (reference sequence). V lost 6 bases, J lost 3 bases, and 10 bases stayed unmatched.

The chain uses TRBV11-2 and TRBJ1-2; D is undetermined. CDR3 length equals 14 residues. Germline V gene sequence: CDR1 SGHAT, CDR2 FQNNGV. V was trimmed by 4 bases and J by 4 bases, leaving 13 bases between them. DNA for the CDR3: TGTGCCAGCAGCTCCCGGGTGTGGGGCTATGGCTACACCTTC. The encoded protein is CASSSRVWGYGYTF. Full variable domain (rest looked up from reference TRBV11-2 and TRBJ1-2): EAGVAQSPRYKIIEKRQSVAFWCNPISGHATLYWYQQILGQGPKLLIQFQNNGVVDDSQLPKDRFSAERLKGVDSTLKIQPAKLEDSAVYLCASSSRVWGYGYTFGSGTRLTVV.

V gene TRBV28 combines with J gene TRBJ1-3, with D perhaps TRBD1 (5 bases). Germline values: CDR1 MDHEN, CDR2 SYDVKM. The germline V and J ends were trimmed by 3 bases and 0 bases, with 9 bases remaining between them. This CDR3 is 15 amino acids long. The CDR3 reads CASSLTVGSGNTIYF. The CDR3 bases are TGTGCCAGCAGTTTGACAGTCGGCTCTGGAAACACCATATATTTT. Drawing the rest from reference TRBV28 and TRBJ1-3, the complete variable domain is DVKVTQSSRYLVKRTGEKVFLECVQDMDHENMFWYRQDPGLGLRLIYFSYDVKMKEKGDIPEGYSVSREKKERFSLILESASTNQTSMYLCASSLTVGSGNTIYFGEGSWLTVV.

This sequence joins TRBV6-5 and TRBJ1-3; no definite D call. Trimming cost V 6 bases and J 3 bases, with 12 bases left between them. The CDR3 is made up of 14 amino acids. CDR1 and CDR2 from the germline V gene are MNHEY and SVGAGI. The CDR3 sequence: CASRYGAGGNTIYF. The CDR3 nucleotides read TGTGCCAGCAGATACGGAGCCGGTGGAAACACCATATATTTT.

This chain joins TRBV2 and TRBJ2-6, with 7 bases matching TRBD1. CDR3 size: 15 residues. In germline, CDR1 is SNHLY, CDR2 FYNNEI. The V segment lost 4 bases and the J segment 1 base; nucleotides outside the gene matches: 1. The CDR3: CASSGDRSGANVLTF. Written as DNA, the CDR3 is TGTGCCAGCAGTGGGGACAGATCTGGGGCCAACGTCCTGACTTTC.

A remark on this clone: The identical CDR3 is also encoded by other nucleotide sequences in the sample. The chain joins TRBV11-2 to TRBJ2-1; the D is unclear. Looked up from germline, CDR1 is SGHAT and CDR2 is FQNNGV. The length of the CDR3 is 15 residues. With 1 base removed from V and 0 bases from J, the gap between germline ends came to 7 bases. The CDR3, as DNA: TGTGCCAGCAGCTTAGGCGGTAGCTCCTACAATGAGCAGTTCTTC. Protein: CASSLGGSSYNEQFF.

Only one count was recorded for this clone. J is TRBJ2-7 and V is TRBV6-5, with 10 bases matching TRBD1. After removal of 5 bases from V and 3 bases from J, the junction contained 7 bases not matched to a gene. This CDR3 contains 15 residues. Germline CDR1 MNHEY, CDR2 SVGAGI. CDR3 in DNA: TGTGCCAGCAGTAACCACCGGGACAGGGGCTACGAGCAGTACTTC. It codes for CASSNHRDRGYEQYF.

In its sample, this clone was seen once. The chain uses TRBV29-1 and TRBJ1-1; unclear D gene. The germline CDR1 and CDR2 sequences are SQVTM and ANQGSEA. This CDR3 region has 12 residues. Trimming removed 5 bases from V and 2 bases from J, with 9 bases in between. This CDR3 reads CSVMTSNTEAFF. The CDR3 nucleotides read TGCAGCGTTATGACCTCTAACACTGAAGCTTTCTTT.

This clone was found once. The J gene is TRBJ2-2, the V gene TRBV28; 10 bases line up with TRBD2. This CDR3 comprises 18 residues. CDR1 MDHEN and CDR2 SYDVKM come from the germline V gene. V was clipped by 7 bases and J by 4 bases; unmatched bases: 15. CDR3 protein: CASTRRTSGTTSTGELFF. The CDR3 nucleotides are TGTGCCAGCACGCGTCGAACTAGCGGGACCACGAGCACCGGGGAGCTGTTTTTT.

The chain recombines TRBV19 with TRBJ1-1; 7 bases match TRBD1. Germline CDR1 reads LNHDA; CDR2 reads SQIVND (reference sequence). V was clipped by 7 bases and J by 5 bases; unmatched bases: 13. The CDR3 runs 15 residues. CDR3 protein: CASNPLATGMTEAFF. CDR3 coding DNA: TGTGCCAGTAATCCCCTAGCGACAGGGATGACTGAAGCTTTCTTT.

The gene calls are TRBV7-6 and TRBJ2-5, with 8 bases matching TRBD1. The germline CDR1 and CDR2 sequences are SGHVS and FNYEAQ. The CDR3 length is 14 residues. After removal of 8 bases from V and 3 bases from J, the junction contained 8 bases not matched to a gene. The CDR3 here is CASGQGALKETQYF. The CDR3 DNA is TGTGCCAGCGGACAGGGTGCCCTTAAAGAGACCCAGTACTTC.

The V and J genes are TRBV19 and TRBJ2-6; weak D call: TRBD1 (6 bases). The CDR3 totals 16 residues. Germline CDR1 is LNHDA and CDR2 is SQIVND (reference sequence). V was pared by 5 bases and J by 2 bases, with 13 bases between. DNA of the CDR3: TGTGCCAGTAGTCCCCGCCAGGGGACTGGGGCCAACGTCCTGACTTTC. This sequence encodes CASSPRQGTGANVLTF.

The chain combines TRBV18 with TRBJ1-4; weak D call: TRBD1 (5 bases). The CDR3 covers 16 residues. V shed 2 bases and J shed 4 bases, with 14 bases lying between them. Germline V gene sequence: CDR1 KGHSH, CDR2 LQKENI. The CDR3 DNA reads TGTGCCAGCTCACCAGCGGGGCAGAGACTTAATGAAAAACTGTTTTTT. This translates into CASSPAGQRLNEKLFF.

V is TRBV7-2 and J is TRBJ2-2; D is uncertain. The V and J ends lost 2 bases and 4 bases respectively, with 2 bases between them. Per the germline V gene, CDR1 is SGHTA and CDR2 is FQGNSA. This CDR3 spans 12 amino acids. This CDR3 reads CASSLSTGELFF. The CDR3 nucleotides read TGTGCCAGCAGCTTAAGCACCGGGGAGCTGTTTTTT.

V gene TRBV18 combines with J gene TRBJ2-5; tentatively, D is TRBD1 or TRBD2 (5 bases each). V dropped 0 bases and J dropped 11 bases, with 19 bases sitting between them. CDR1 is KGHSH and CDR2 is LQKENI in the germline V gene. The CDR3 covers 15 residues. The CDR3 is CASSPPGFGAGEQYF. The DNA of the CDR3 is TGTGCCAGCTCACCACCGGGGTTTGGGGCCGGGGAGCAGTACTTC. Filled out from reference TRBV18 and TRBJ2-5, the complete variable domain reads NAGVMQNPRHLVRRRGQEARLRCSPMKGHSHVYWYRQLPEEGLKFMVYLQKENIIDESGMPKERFSAEFPKEGPSILRIQQVVRGDSAAYFCASSPPGFGAGEQYFGPGTRLLVL.

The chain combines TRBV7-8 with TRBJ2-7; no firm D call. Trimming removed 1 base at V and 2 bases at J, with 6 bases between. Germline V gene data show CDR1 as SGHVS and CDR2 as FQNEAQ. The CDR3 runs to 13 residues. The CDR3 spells CASSLVLAYEQYF. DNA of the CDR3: TGTGCCAGCAGCTTAGTACTGGCCTACGAGCAGTACTTC.

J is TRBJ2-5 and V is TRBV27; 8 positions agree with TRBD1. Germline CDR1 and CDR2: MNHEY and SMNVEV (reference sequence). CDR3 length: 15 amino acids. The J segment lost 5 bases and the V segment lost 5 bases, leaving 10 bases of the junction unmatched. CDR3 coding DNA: TGTGCCAGCAGTCGCACCCCGACAGGGGTGGAGACCCAGTACTTC. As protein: CASSRTPTGVETQYF.

CDR3 sequence (DNA): TGTGCCACCAGCAGAGATTTAGGGACAGCTACCTACGAGCAGTACTTC. Its translation: CATSRDLGTATYEQYF. This chain uses TRBV15 with TRBJ2-7, with 7 bases aligning to TRBD1. Germline assignment: CDR1 LNHNV and CDR2 YYDKDF (reference sequence). V gave up 0 bases and J gave up 2 bases; unmatched junction bases: 7. The length of the CDR3 is 16 residues. Full variable domain (missing parts from reference TRBV15 and TRBJ2-7): DAMVIQNPRYQVTQFGKPVTLSCSQTLNHNVMYWYQQKSSQAPKLLFHYYDKDFNNEADTPDNFQSRRPNTSFCFLDIRSPGLGDTAMYLCATSRDLGTATYEQYFGPGTRLTVT.

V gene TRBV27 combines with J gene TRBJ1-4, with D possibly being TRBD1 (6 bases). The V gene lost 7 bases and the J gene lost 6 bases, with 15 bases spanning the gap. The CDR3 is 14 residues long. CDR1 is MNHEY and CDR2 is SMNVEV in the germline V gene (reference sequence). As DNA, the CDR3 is TGTGCCAGCACCCGGAGGGCAGGGGATGAAAAACTGTTTTTT. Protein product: CASTRRAGDEKLFF. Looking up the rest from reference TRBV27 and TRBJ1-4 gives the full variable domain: EAQVTQNPRYLITVTGKKLTVTCSQNMNHEYMSWYRQDPGLGLRQIYYSMNVEVTDKGDVPEGYKVSRKEKRNFPLILESPSPNQTSLYFCASTRRAGDEKLFFGSGTQLSVL.

CDR3 sequence: CASSHLGVSGRRNEQFF. DNA for the CDR3: TGTGCCAGCAGCCATCTGGGAGTTAGCGGGAGAAGGAATGAGCAGTTCTTC. The rearrangement uses TRBV4-2 and TRBJ2-1, with 9 bases aligning to TRBD2. V dropped 3 bases and J dropped 7; count of bases not matched to a gene: 13. Germline values: CDR1 LGHNA, CDR2 YNFKEQ. This CDR3 has 17 amino acids.